One TCR beta chain is described in this entry. The data derive from a study of CD8 T cells in Susac syndrome. This CDR3 spans 14 amino acids. J lost 4 bases, V lost 3 bases, and 5 bases had no gene match. Germline-derived CDR1 and CDR2 are DFQATT and SNEGSKA (reference sequence). Random hexamers served to reverse transcribe roughly 0.5 to 1 ug RNA. Amplification of TCR beta CDR3 by immunoSEQ multiplex PCR spanned 54 Vbeta and 13 Jbeta. TCRdb reprocessed the immunoSEQ multiplex PCR reads via MiXCR and lists one record per CDR3 protein. Here the sample spans approximately 120,000 distinct CDR3 sequences, around 95% being singletons. Sequencing of TCR beta was carried out in blood CD8+ and CD4+ T cells. Isolation of CD8+ and CD4+ T cells was performed negatively, whereas enrichment of TEMRA cells was done by FACS.

The sample was CD4+ T cells from PBMCs. The chain joins TRBV20-1 to TRBJ2-2; 7 bases match TRBD1. The TCR originated in a human donor in good health. CDR3 region: CSASRGQGTGELFF. For the CDR3, the DNA is TGCAGTGCTAGTAGGGGGCAGGGCACCGGGGAGCTGTTTTTT.